Listed below are T cell receptor beta chains from one sample, sequenced in a study of shared clonotypes between healthy human individuals. Profiling relied on immunoSEQ multiplex PCR, and the TCRdb table lists in-frame clones only, not all of them. The data hold 950,000 to 1,100,000 clones, with around 82% observed a single time. The sequenced sample consisted of memory CD4+ T cells from PBMCs. All receptors derive from a man younger than 35 in good health. Some clones in this sample may be carry-over from other donors' samples. The CDR3 runs from the conserved cysteine through the conserved F or W. D genes are given only for firm matches. Size values are once, few and many counts, or a class for expanded clones, and some rows have none.

V: TRBV7-9
J: TRBJ2-7
size: -
D: -
DNA: TGTGCCAGCAGCTTAGCAGGAGGCACCTACGAGCAGTACTTC
CDR3: CASSLAGGTYEQYF

V: TRBV20-1
J: TRBJ1-1
size: -
D: -
DNA: TGCAGTGCGGCCGGACGGGGTGAAGCTTTCTTT
CDR3: CSAAGRGEAFF

V: TRBV6-1
J: TRBJ1-1
size: -
D: -
DNA: TGTGCCAGCAGGGATAGGAGAATGAACACTGAAGCTTTCTTT
CDR3: CASRDRRMNTEAFF

V: TRBV7-2
J: TRBJ1-1
size: -
D: -
DNA: TGTGCCAGCAGCTTAAAAATTACTGGGTACACTGAAGCTTTCTTT
CDR3: CASSLKITGYTEAFF

V: TRBV19
J: TRBJ2-6
size: few
D: -
DNA: TGTGCCAGTAGTATAATGAGGAGTTCTGGGGCCAACGTCCTGACTTTC
CDR3: CASSIMRSSGANVLTF

V: TRBV6-6
J: TRBJ2-7
size: -
D: -
DNA: TGTGCCAGCAGCTCCTTGGGGGACGAGCAGTACTTC
CDR3: CASSSLGDEQYF

V: TRBV20-1
J: TRBJ1-1
size: few
D: -
DNA: TGCAGTGCTATAGACTGGAGGGCTTTCTTT
CDR3: CSAIDWRAFF

V: TRBV18
J: TRBJ2-7
size: once
D: -
DNA: TGTGCCAGCTCGCCCCCGCGGACAACCTACGAGCAGTACTTC
CDR3: CASSPPRTTYEQYF

V: TRBV7-6
J: TRBJ2-5
size: -
D: -
DNA: TGTGCCAGCAGCTTGAATTGGAAGGAGACCCAGTACTTC
CDR3: CASSLNWKETQYF

V: TRBV18
J: TRBJ2-2
size: -
D: TRBD1
DNA: TGTGCCAGCTCACGGGGACAGGTGAACACCGGGGAGCTGTTTTTT
CDR3: CASSRGQVNTGELFF

V: TRBV7-2
J: TRBJ2-7
size: once
D: -
DNA: TGTGCCAGCAGCCGTTATTACGAGCAGTACTTC
CDR3: CASSRYYEQYF

V: TRBV9
J: TRBJ2-2
size: few
D: -
DNA: TGTGCCAGCAGAGGGGGAGGGCCTATCACCGGGGAGCTGTTTTTT
CDR3: CASRGGGPITGELFF

V: TRBV6-6
J: TRBJ2-5
size: -
D: TRBD1
DNA: TGTGCCAGCAGCCCAGGGGGCGCGGGGGAGACCCAGTACTTC
CDR3: CASSPGGAGETQYF

V: TRBV6-5
J: TRBJ1-5
size: -
D: -
DNA: TGTGCCAGCAGACAGGGACGCAATCAGCCCCAGCATTTT
CDR3: CASRQGRNQPQHF

V: TRBV29-1
J: TRBJ1-1
size: -
D: -
DNA: TGCAGCGTTGAAAACCAGTTAACCTTT
CDR3: CSVENQLTF